This entry features one T cell receptor beta chain sequence. Its specificity is not known. One junction end disagrees with the germline gene, perhaps due to a read error. The data were taken from a study of CD8+CD57+ T cells in acquired aplastic anemia. Germline CDR1 is SSHAT and CDR2 is FNYEAQ (reference sequence). This CDR3 comprises 13 residues. Genomic DNA templated the TCR beta VDJ and CDR3 profiling. TCRdb analysed the reads with MiXCR anew, one entry per CDR3 protein. Altogether about 120,000 distinct CDR3 sequences are present, approximately 61% being singletons, with the ten largest covering roughly 29%. General observations from the study: Patients and controls shared under 35 CD8+ CDR3 sequences, which appeared highly expressed in patients and within their immunodominant clones.

Patients selected for sequencing had displayed CD8+CD57+ cell expansion by flow cytometry. By the time of blood sampling, patients had still received no therapy. V usage is TRBV7-7 and J usage is TRBJ2-3, with D uncertain. This TCR was sampled from a human donor with aplastic anemia. The sequencing input was sorted CD4+, CD8+, or CD8+CD57+ T cells (not recorded which) from PBMCs. This CDR3 reads CASSLSVADTQYF. The CDR3 DNA reads TGTGCTAGCAGCTTAAGTGTTGCAGATACGCAGTATTTT.